Given below is one TCR beta chain in context. Its target is unknown. Germline and junction disagree at one end, which may indicate a read error. This CDR3 is built from 15 residues. CDR1 and CDR2 (germline): MNHEY, SMNVEV (reference sequence). The data were taken from a study of molecular identifiers for immune sequencing clone quantification. Study context: In replicates, RNA from approximately 22,000 or 94,000 naive CD8 cells was divided five ways and four parts were sequenced.

Naive CD8 T cells were sorted as CD8+CD4-CCR7+CD45RA+. Preparation of the bulk TCR libraries relied on previously described methods and listed TCR primers. TCRdb re-called the PCR reads through MiXCR, storing one row per CDR3 protein. The data hold roughly 50,000 distinct CDR3 sequences, with roughly 36% observed a single time. Study-wide findings and caveats: Clones above 20 RNA copies contained over 98% of effector molecules and under 1% of naive molecules.

The sequence derives from a human donor in good health. Some libraries in this study had Jurkat cell RNA spiked in. The V gene is TRBV27, the J gene TRBJ2-1, with D perhaps matching TRBD1 or TRBD2 (6 bases each). Source material: naive CD8+ T cells from blood, with Jurkat cell RNA spiked in. The subset: FACS-sorted CD8+CD4-CCR7+CD45RA+ naive T cells. For the CDR3, the DNA is TGTGCCAGCAGTTTGAGTCCGGGGGCCTACAATGAGCAGCTCTTC. It yields the protein CASSLSPGAYNEQLF.